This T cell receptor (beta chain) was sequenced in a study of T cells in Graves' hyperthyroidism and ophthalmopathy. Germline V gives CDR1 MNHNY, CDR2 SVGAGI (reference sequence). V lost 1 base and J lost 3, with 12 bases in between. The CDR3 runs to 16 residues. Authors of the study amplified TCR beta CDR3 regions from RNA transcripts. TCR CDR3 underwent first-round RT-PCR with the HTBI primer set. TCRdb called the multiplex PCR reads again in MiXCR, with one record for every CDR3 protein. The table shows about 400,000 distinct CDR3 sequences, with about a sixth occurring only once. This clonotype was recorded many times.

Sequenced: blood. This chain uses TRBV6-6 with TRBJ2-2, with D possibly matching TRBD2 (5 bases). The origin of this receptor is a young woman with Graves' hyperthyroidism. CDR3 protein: CASSYFGVSDTGELFF. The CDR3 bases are TGTGCCAGCAGTTACTTCGGGGTGTCGGACACCGGGGAGCTGTTTTTT.